The 28 T cell receptor beta chains in this list originate from one sample, sequenced in a study of blood T cell repertoires in COVID-19. The data were produced by immunoSEQ multiplex PCR, yet TCRdb's version contains in-frame clones alone and is incomplete. The sample carries fewer than 350,000 clones, about nine tenths recorded once. The source material was peripheral blood. The receptors derive from a woman aged 55 to 70 with COVID-19, enrolled during active disease.

The chain recombines TRBV11-2 with TRBJ1-2, with a tentative D call TRBD1 (5 bases). This CDR3 is built from 12 residues. V lost 0 bases, J lost 8 bases, and 7 bases lay in between. CDR1 is SGHAT, CDR2 FQNNGV, per germline. DNA of the CDR3: TGTGCCAGCAGCTTAGAAGGGGTCGGCTACACCTTC. It translates to CASSLEGVGYTF.

The chain has TRBV6-5 and TRBJ1-2, with 8 bases fitting TRBD1. The J segment lost 0 bases and the V segment lost 2 bases, leaving 5 bases of the junction unmatched. This CDR3 contains 16 residues. The germline gives CDR1 MNHEY, CDR2 SVGAGI. The CDR3 sequence: CASSYRWTGTNYGYTF. For the CDR3, the DNA is TGTGCCAGCAGTTACCGCTGGACAGGGACTAACTATGGCTACACCTTC.

This clone occurred once. This CDR3 is CATASAGAFLNEQFF. Written as DNA, the CDR3 is TGTGCCACCGCATCGGCGGGCGCTTTCTTGAATGAGCAGTTCTTC. The gene calls are TRBV15 and TRBJ2-1; possibly TRBD2 for D (5 bases). CDR1 LNHNV and CDR2 YYDKDF come from the germline V gene (reference sequence). The CDR3 has 15 amino acids. V gave up 8 bases and J gave up 7 bases, with 21 bases separating them.

This sequence joins TRBV5-6 and TRBJ2-3, with 16 bases that match TRBD2. Germline CDR1 is SGHDT and CDR2 is YYEEEE. J lost 5 bases, V lost 4 bases, and 4 bases had no gene match. This CDR3 region has 16 residues. CDR3 in amino acids: CASSLGTSGGVDTQYF. DNA for the CDR3: TGTGCCAGCAGCCTCGGGACTAGCGGGGGGGTAGATACGCAGTATTTT. The complete variable domain, with remaining parts taken from reference TRBV5-6 and TRBJ2-3, reads DAGVTQSPTHLIKTRGQQVTLRCSPKSGHDTVSWYQQALGQGPQFIFQYYEEEERQRGNFPDRFSGHQFPNYSSELNVNALLLGDSALYLCASSLGTSGGVDTQYFGPGTRLTVL.

This clone has a single count. This chain uses TRBV7-2 with TRBJ1-4; TRBD1 might be the D (5 bases). Trimming removed 5 bases at V and 7 bases at J, with 14 bases between. The CDR3 length is 14 residues. Germline lookup yields CDR1 SGHTA and CDR2 FQGNSA. CDR3 sequence: CASSDLGQVEKLFF. CDR3 bases: TGTGCCAGCAGCGACTTGGGGCAGGTTGAAAAACTGTTTTTT.

The chain carries TRBV5-5 and TRBJ2-1; no definite D call. In germline, CDR1 is SGHKS, CDR2 YYEKEE (reference sequence). Trimming pared 1 base from V and 0 bases from J, leaving 8 bases between. The CDR3 extends over 15 amino acids. DNA for the CDR3: TGTGCCAGCAGCTTGTTGCACAGCTCCTACAATGAGCAGTTCTTC. Amino acids: CASSLLHSSYNEQFF.

The chain employs TRBV28 and TRBJ2-7; TRBD1 agrees at 10 bases. The junction had 10 bases not matched to a gene; V was cut back by 7 bases and J by 4 bases. The CDR3 covers 15 residues. The V gene's germline CDR1 is MDHEN and CDR2 SYDVKM. DNA for the CDR3: TGTGCCAGCAAACCAAATCCGGGACAGGGGTACGAGCAGTACTTC. Its translation is CASKPNPGQGYEQYF.

V gene TRBV29-1 combines with J gene TRBJ1-2, with D perhaps matching TRBD1 (5 bases). V lost 6 bases and J 0 bases, leaving 14 bases between the germline ends. This CDR3 has 14 amino acids. The germline V gene encodes CDR1 SQVTM and CDR2 ANQGSEA. CDR3 in amino acids: CSVPTGASNYGYTF. In DNA form, the CDR3 reads TGCAGCGTACCCACAGGAGCATCTAACTATGGCTACACCTTC.

This clone was counted only a few times. V gene TRBV5-1 combines with J gene TRBJ1-5; weak D call: TRBD1 (6 bases). This CDR3 is built from 14 residues. V was cut by 4 bases and J by 3 bases, with 11 bases left in between. Germline V CDR1 and CDR2: SGHRS, YFSETQ. The CDR3 sequence is CASSTGQFNQPQHF. The CDR3, as DNA: TGCGCCAGCAGCACCGGACAGTTCAATCAGCCCCAGCATTTT.

CDR3 sequence (DNA): TGTGCCAGCAGCTCCGCGGAGGGGGCCAGAGATACGCAGTATTTT. This encodes CASSSAEGARDTQYF. This rearrangement joins TRBV9 to TRBJ2-3, with a tentative D call TRBD1 (7 bases). V shed 4 bases and J shed 5 bases, with 17 bases lying between them. Germline CDR1 reads SGDLS; CDR2 reads YYNGEE. The CDR3 sequence is 15 residues long.

The chain has TRBV9 and TRBJ1-2, with D possibly TRBD1 on 6 matching bases. Germline V gene data show CDR1 as SGDLS and CDR2 as YYNGEE. V lost 2 bases and J 4 bases, leaving 12 bases between the germline ends. This CDR3 has 14 amino acids. CDR3 sequence: CASSVAQGAYGYTF. DNA for the CDR3: TGTGCCAGCAGCGTCGCACAGGGAGCCTATGGCTACACCTTC.

The rearrangement joins TRBV9 to TRBJ2-7, with a weak D call TRBD2 (7 bases). The CDR3 length is 15 residues. V was clipped by 0 bases and J by 5 bases, with 15 bases between them. Germline values: CDR1 SGDLS, CDR2 YYNGEE. The chain's CDR3 is CASSVGGGWGNEQYF. The CDR3 bases are TGTGCCAGCAGCGTAGGCGGGGGCTGGGGAAACGAGCAGTACTTC.

The chain employs TRBV15 and TRBJ1-1, with D unclear. V was cut by 7 bases and J by 1 base, with 10 bases left in between. This CDR3 contains 13 residues. Germline CDR1 LNHNV, CDR2 YYDKDF (reference sequence). CDR3 sequence: CATTRVGNTEAFF. CDR3 in DNA: TGTGCCACCACCCGAGTCGGGAACACTGAAGCTTTCTTT.

The rearrangement joins TRBV11-2 to TRBJ2-7; tentatively, D is TRBD2 (5 bases). V was shortened by 8 bases and J by 0 bases, with 8 bases between the two germline ends. CDR3 size: 12 residues. Germline values: CDR1 SGHAT, CDR2 FQNNGV. Here the CDR3 DNA reads TGTGCCAGCTCGGGGAGCTCCTACGAGCAGTACTTC. It is translated as CASSGSSYEQYF.

The V call is TRBV5-1, the J call TRBJ1-1; a possible D gene is TRBD1 (5 bases). The V gene's germline CDR1 is SGHRS and CDR2 YFSETQ. This CDR3 is 14 amino acids long. Trimming stripped 3 bases from V and 1 base from J, with 10 bases between. CDR3 residues: CASSYSDRNTEAFF. The CDR3 bases are TGCGCCAGCAGCTACTCAGACAGGAACACTGAAGCTTTCTTT.

The rearrangement joins TRBV7-2 to TRBJ1-1; no firm D call. This CDR3 spans 15 amino acids. The V end was cut by 1 base, the J end by 5 bases, with 14 bases between. Germline V gene lookup returns CDR1 SGHTA and CDR2 FQGNSA. CDR3 DNA: TGTGCCAGCAGCTTAGGAGGCAGCCTGAGGACTGAAGCTTTCTTT. This gives the protein CASSLGGSLRTEAFF.

The chain joins TRBV5-1 to TRBJ1-6; D gene uncertain. The V gene lost 5 bases and the J gene lost 10 bases, with 19 bases spanning the gap. In germline, CDR1 is SGHRS, CDR2 YFSETQ. There are 15 residues in the CDR3. CDR3 amino acids: CASRFGGMTQSPLHF. The CDR3 DNA follows: TGCGCCAGCAGGTTCGGCGGAATGACCCAGTCACCCCTCCACTTT.

The V call is TRBV6-6, the J call TRBJ2-1; 7 bases align to TRBD1. V lost 2 bases to trimming and J lost 7 bases; unmatched junction nucleotides: 8. Germline V gene data show CDR1 as MNHNY and CDR2 as SVGAGI (reference sequence). The CDR3 contains 15 residues. The CDR3 is CASSYVGGGFNEQFF. The CDR3 DNA sequence: TGTGCCAGCAGTTACGTAGGGGGCGGTTTTAATGAGCAGTTCTTC.

The chain uses TRBV5-1 and TRBJ1-2; the D gene is possibly TRBD1 (5 bases). V was clipped by 1 base and J by 4 bases, with 11 bases between them. The CDR3 runs 14 residues. CDR1 is SGHRS, CDR2 YFSETQ, per germline. The CDR3 sequence is CASSLTGQSYGYTF. CDR3 DNA sequence: TGCGCCAGCAGCTTGACCGGACAAAGCTATGGCTACACCTTC.

J is TRBJ1-3 and V is TRBV5-1; 7 bases are a match to TRBD1. The CDR3 consists of 16 residues. CDR1 is SGHRS and CDR2 is YFSETQ in the germline V gene. V gave up 3 bases and J gave up 0 bases; unmatched junction bases: 6. The CDR3 is CASSSEGAYSGNTIYF. CDR3 DNA sequence: TGCGCCAGCAGCTCTGAGGGGGCCTACTCTGGAAACACCATATATTTT.

The chain recombines TRBV5-4 with TRBJ2-5; 13 nucleotides line up with TRBD2. V lost 4 bases to trimming and J lost 5 bases; unmatched junction nucleotides: 14. The germline gives CDR1 SGHNT, CDR2 YYREEE (reference sequence). The CDR3 is made up of 18 amino acids. This CDR3 is CASSPASGLAGARETQYF. As DNA, the CDR3 is TGTGCCAGCAGCCCCGCATCTGGACTAGCGGGGGCCAGGGAGACCCAGTACTTC.

This clone was observed a handful of times. The J gene is TRBJ1-1, the V gene TRBV6-6; D is uncertain. This CDR3 is 12 amino acids long. V shed 8 bases and J shed 4 bases, with 11 bases lying between them. CDR1 is MNHNY, CDR2 SVGAGI, per germline (reference sequence). The CDR3 bases are TGTGCCAGCGGGCGGGAGGGCACTGAAGCTTTCTTT. Protein sequence: CASGREGTEAFF.

V usage is TRBV12-5 and J usage is TRBJ2-7; 7 bases match TRBD1. V lost 5 bases and J lost 0; bases outside the gene matches: 1. The CDR3 spans 13 residues. Per the germline V gene, CDR1 is LGHNT and CDR2 is FRNRAP. The CDR3 reads CASGRDSSYEQYF. For the CDR3, the DNA is TGTGCTAGTGGTAGGGACAGCTCCTACGAGCAGTACTTC.

V is TRBV7-6 and J is TRBJ1-4; D possibly corresponds to TRBD1 (5 bases). Germline CDR1 is SGHVS and CDR2 is FNYEAQ. The CDR3 extends over 15 amino acids. V was shortened by 3 bases and J by 7 bases, with 15 bases between the two germline ends. The CDR3 DNA follows: TGTGCCAGCAGCTTTTCCGGGACTTTGAGTGAAAAACTGTTTTTT. Its translation is CASSFSGTLSEKLFF.

For this clone: At one end, the junction sequence differs from germline, possibly due to a read error. The chain combines TRBV28 with TRBJ1-2, with D perhaps TRBD1 (6 bases). The CDR3 runs to 12 residues. Germline CDR1 reads MDHEN; CDR2 reads SYDVKM. CDR3 residues: CASSLGGHTPNF. CDR3 coding DNA: TGTGCCAGCAGTTTAGGGGGACACACCCCAAACTTC.

This chain joins TRBV19 and TRBJ2-7, with 8 nucleotides matching TRBD1. J lost 4 bases, V lost 4 bases, and 3 bases had no gene match. The germline V gene encodes CDR1 LNHDA and CDR2 SQIVND (reference sequence). The CDR3 sequence is 13 residues long. CDR3: CASSKGTGYEQYF. CDR3 nucleotides: TGTGCCAGTAGTAAGGGGACAGGATACGAGCAGTACTTC.

The gene calls are TRBV19 and TRBJ1-4; D not certain. The V end was cut by 7 bases, the J end by 8 bases, with 20 bases between. Per the germline V gene, CDR1 is LNHDA and CDR2 is SQIVND (reference sequence). The CDR3 runs 15 residues. This CDR3 reads CASKIRERRSEKLFF. The CDR3 DNA reads TGTGCCAGTAAAATTCGGGAGAGGCGATCCGAAAAACTGTTTTTT.

This clone is a singleton in its sample. The V gene is TRBV5-8, the J gene TRBJ1-1; tentatively, D is TRBD1 (6 bases). In germline, CDR1 is SGHTS, CDR2 YDEGEE. Trimming removed 3 bases at V and 0 bases at J, with 12 bases between. The CDR3 spans 15 residues. CDR3 in amino acids: CASSSPDSMNTEAFF. DNA for the CDR3: TGTGCCAGCAGCTCGCCGGACAGCATGAACACTGAAGCTTTCTTT.